This T cell receptor (beta chain) emerged from a study of blood T cells in healthy people across ages. The CDR3 consists of 18 residues. The V gene's germline CDR1 is SGHTA and CDR2 FQGTGA. Trimming cost V 0 bases and J 2 bases, with 18 bases left between them. General study results and limits: Naive and antigen-experienced cells were not separated, limiting conclusive comparison.

Comment on this clonotype: Its antigen remains unidentified.

Sample-barcoded 5' priming and a J-beta primer mix drove a second PCR of about 6 to 11 cycles. Each CDR3 protein gets one entry after TCRdb re-called the 5' RACE reads with MiXCR. The sample includes hundreds of thousands of distinct CDR3 sequences, over 40% seen only once; the top ten take roughly 13%. This chain connects TRBV7-3 to TRBJ2-3, with D perhaps matching TRBD2 (7 bases). The sequenced sample was blood. This sequence was found in a woman of 80 years or more in good health. DNA of the CDR3: TGTGCCAGCAGCTTAACGAGCTCTGGCGGGGGCTTCACAGATACGCAGTATTTT. Residues: CASSLTSSGGGFTDTQYF.